Listed below are T cell receptor beta chains from one sample, sequenced in a study of radiotherapy plus CTLA-4 blockade in lung cancer. Repertoires were generated with immunoSEQ multiplex PCR, while TCRdb's copy carries only in-frame clones and drops some. The repertoire holds tens of thousands of clones, roughly 85% seen once, with less than 25% in the top ten. The sequencing here drew on peripheral blood, taken from a patient treated with radiotherapy plus ipilimumab. Source of these receptors: a human donor with non-small cell lung cancer whose response to radiotherapy plus ipilimumab could not be evaluated. CDR3s include the opening cysteine and the closing phenylalanine or tryptophan. D genes are given only for firm matches. Expanded clones get a size class; other rows say once, few or many, or leave the size out.

d_gene	v_gene	abundance	j_gene	CDR3aa	CDR3nt
.	TRBV4-3	.	TRBJ1-6	CASSQDHKATNSPLHF	TGCGCCAGCAGCCAAGACCATAAAGCTACTAATTCACCCCTCCACTTT
TRBD2	TRBV14	.	TRBJ2-7	CASRAGGPQYF	TGTGCCAGCAGGGCGGGGGGCCCGCAGTACTTC
.	TRBV2	.	TRBJ1-1	CASSVGGGDTEAFF	TGTGCCAGCAGTGTGGGCGGAGGAGATACTGAAGCTTTCTTT
TRBD1	TRBV19	.	TRBJ1-4	CASSIWNGDSRLTKKLFF	TGTGCCAGTAGTATATGGAACGGGGACAGCCGCCTTACGAAAAAACTGTTTTTT
.	TRBV7-2	.	TRBJ2-7	CASSLVPGDYEQYF	TGTGCCAGCAGCTTAGTTCCAGGGGACTACGAGCAGTACTTC
.	TRBV12-5	few	TRBJ1-1	CASGGLPLTEAFF	TGTGCTAGTGGGGGACTGCCTTTAACTGAAGCTTTCTTT
TRBD2	TRBV2	.	TRBJ2-7	CATRSGWEGYEQYF	TGTGCTACCCGTTCCGGCTGGGAGGGATACGAGCAGTACTTC
.	TRBV19	.	TRBJ1-2	CASSPQALGYGYTF	TGTGCCAGTAGTCCACAGGCTCTTGGATATGGCTACACCTTC
TRBD1	TRBV27	.	TRBJ2-5	CASRPTGWGSETQYF	TGTGCCAGCAGGCCGACAGGGTGGGGGTCGGAGACCCAGTACTTC
.	TRBV5-4	.	TRBJ2-1	CASSEDYYNEQFF	TGTGCCAGCAGCGAGGACTACTACAATGAGCAGTTCTTC
TRBD2	TRBV5-1	few	TRBJ2-4	CASSLDAREGAKNIQYF	TGCGCCAGCAGCTTGGATGCGCGGGAGGGGGCCAAAAACATTCAGTACTTC
TRBD1	TRBV5-1	.	TRBJ2-7	CASRLWDSSYEQYF	TGCGCCAGCAGGCTCTGGGACAGCTCCTACGAGCAGTACTTC
.	TRBV18	.	TRBJ2-7	CASSPPVAGTYEQYF	TGTGCCAGCTCACCACCGGTGGCGGGTACCTACGAGCAGTACTTC
.	TRBV28	.	TRBJ1-2	CASSFRQGRGYTF	TGTGCCAGCAGTTTTCGGCAGGGTCGGGGCTACACCTTC
TRBD1	TRBV11-3	.	TRBJ2-1	CASTDRGLSGEQFF	TGTGCCAGCACCGACAGGGGTCTATCGGGGGAGCAGTTCTTC
TRBD1	TRBV28	.	TRBJ1-2	CASTPSGQGTNYGYTF	TGTGCCAGCACCCCCTCGGGACAGGGGACTAACTATGGCTACACCTTC